A selection of T cell receptor beta chains follows, all from one sample in a study of vaccination and CD4 T cells after COVID-19. These receptors lack a known antigen. TCRdb analysed the PCR reads with MiXCR anew, one entry per CDR3 protein. This sample carries 3,500 to 4,000 distinct CDR3 sequences, about 19% of them seen once, and the ten largest clones take 27%. Sequences were obtained from CD4+ T cells from blood, cultured in vitro. The source of these receptors is a human donor who had recovered from COVID-19. CDR3s include the opening cysteine and the closing phenylalanine or tryptophan. A D gene is named only where the DNA matches it firmly. Clone size is given for some rows only: seen once, a few or many times, or a class if the clone is expanded.

>-|TRBJ2-1|-|TRBV4-2
TGTGCCAGCAGCCAAGATCTTGGCGGGGAGGACAATGAGCAGTTCTTC
CASSQDLGGEDNEQFF
>TRBD1|TRBJ2-7|-|TRBV2
TGTGCCAGCAGCACGCGACAGGGGCCCTACGAGCAGTACTTC
CASSTRQGPYEQYF
>-|TRBJ2-2|-|TRBV9
TGTGCCAGCAGCGTAGGGGGCACCGGGGAGCTGTTTTTT
CASSVGGTGELFF
>TRBD1|TRBJ2-2|-|TRBV5-1
TGCGCCAGCAGCTCCGACAGGGTTGGCACCGGGGAGCTGTTTTTT
CASSSDRVGTGELFF
>-|TRBJ2-3|-|TRBV7-9
TGTGCCAGCAGCTTAGCCGGGGACACAGATACGCAGTATTTT
CASSLAGDTDTQYF
>-|TRBJ2-3|-|TRBV2
TGTGCCGGGAACCGGGACTTCTCCACAGATACGCAGTATTTT
CAGNRDFSTDTQYF
>-|TRBJ1-1|-|TRBV29-1
TGCAGCGTTGATAAGGTTCGGCAGGGGCGCGGGCGGAATACTGAAGCTTTCTTT
CSVDKVRQGRGRNTEAFF
>TRBD1|TRBJ2-5|medium-sized|TRBV2
TGTGCCAGCAGGGACAGGGGGGGTGAGACCCAGTACTTC
CASRDRGGETQYF
>TRBD1|TRBJ1-3|few|TRBV18
TGTGCCAGCTCCAGGGGACAGGGGCAAACGAACACCATATATTTT
CASSRGQGQTNTIYF
>-|TRBJ1-2|few|TRBV12-3/TRBV12-4
TGTGCCAGCACCTTACGTCCAGGAAGCTATGGCTACACCTTC
CASTLRPGSYGYTF
>-|TRBJ2-7|-|TRBV6-5
TGTGCCCACAGTTCGGGGGGACAGTCCTACGAGCAGTACTTC
CAHSSGGQSYEQYF
>TRBD1|TRBJ2-1|-|TRBV4-1
TGCGCCAGCAGCCTGGGACAGTCCAGGGCGACGTTCTTC
CASSLGQSRATFF
>-|TRBJ2-2|-|TRBV20-1
TGCAGTGCCATACTCCGGGTAGGGAACACCGGGGAGCTGTTTTTT
CSAILRVGNTGELFF
>-|TRBJ2-5|-|TRBV25-1
TGTGCCAGCAGTGGCGGGGCCGGGGAGACCCAGTACTTC
CASSGGAGETQYF
>-|TRBJ1-2|medium-sized|TRBV30
TGTGCCTGGAGTGTACCAACAGGGCAGGGCGGTGGCTACACCTTC
CAWSVPTGQGGGYTF
>-|TRBJ1-5|-|TRBV2
TGTGCCAGCAATACGGACCTTAGCAATCAGCCCCAGCATTTT
CASNTDLSNQPQHF
>-|TRBJ1-3|-|TRBV5-4
TGTGCCAGCAGCCCGGAGGTGATGCGCTCTGGAAACACCATATATTTT
CASSPEVMRSGNTIYF
>-|TRBJ1-2|few|TRBV12-3/TRBV12-4
TGTGCCAGCAGCCTGCTGATAGATACTAACTATGGCTACACCTTC
CASSLLIDTNYGYTF
>TRBD2|TRBJ2-3|-|TRBV29-1
TGCAGCGCGGCGGGAGGGGGGCGCAATGCGCTGTCAGATACGCAGTATTTT
CSAAGGGRNALSDTQYF
>TRBD2|TRBJ2-7|-|TRBV6-1
TGTGCCAGCACCAGACCCACTAGCGGGGGGTACGAGCAGTACTTC
CASTRPTSGGYEQYF
>TRBD1|TRBJ1-1|medium-sized|TRBV25-1
TGTGCCAGCAGTGATATCGACAGGGGGAAATCTGAAGCTTTCTTT
CASSDIDRGKSEAFF
>TRBD1|TRBJ2-2|medium-sized|TRBV18
TGTGCCAGCTCACCGCAGGGGGCTAAGAACACCGGGGAGCTGTTTTTT
CASSPQGAKNTGELFF
>-|TRBJ2-1|few|TRBV5-4
TGTGCCAGCAGCTTGTTAGCAGGGCGCTACAATGAGCAGTTCTTC
CASSLLAGRYNEQFF
>TRBD2|TRBJ2-1|few|TRBV30
TGTGCCTGGAGTAAAGGGCGGGGGGCCTACAATGAGCAGTTCTTC
CAWSKGRGAYNEQFF
>-|TRBJ1-1|-|TRBV2
TGTGCCAGTCGGTCGGGGTCTATGAACACTGAAGCTTTCTTT
CASRSGSMNTEAFF
>-|TRBJ2-1|-|TRBV3-1
TGTGCCAGCAGCCAGATCTTGGGCTCGGAGCAGTTCTTC
CASSQILGSEQFF
>-|TRBJ2-2|few|TRBV7-7
TGTGCTAGCAGCTTGGATAGGACCGGGGAGCTGTTTTTT
CASSLDRTGELFF
>TRBD1|TRBJ2-2|-|TRBV4-1
TGCGCCAGCAGCCAAGGACAGGGGGTGACCACCGGGGAGCTGTTTTTT
CASSQGQGVTTGELFF
>-|TRBJ1-1|few|TRBV19
TGTGCCAGTAGTATGGGGTGGTCTGAAGCTTTCTTT
CASSMGWSEAFF
>TRBD1|TRBJ1-4|-|TRBV27
TGTGCCAGCACCGGGACAGGGTGGTCGGAAAAACTGTTTTTT
CASTGTGWSEKLFF
>-|TRBJ1-1|few|TRBV7-9
TGTGCCAGCAGCTTAGTTTGGACACTGAACACTGAAGCTTTCTTT
CASSLVWTLNTEAFF
>TRBD1|TRBJ1-1|few|TRBV5-1
TGCGCCAGCAGCTTGGCGGCAGGGGGCACTGAAGCTTTCTTT
CASSLAAGGTEAFF
>-|TRBJ1-2|-|TRBV19
TGTGCCAGTAGTGGGAGGAATGTCCCGTATGGCTACACCTTC
CASSGRNVPYGYTF
>TRBD1|TRBJ1-1|-|TRBV6-2/TRBV6-3
TGTGCCAGCAGGGGGACAGGGGTTCCTGAAGCTTTCTTT
CASRGTGVPEAFF
>-|TRBJ2-2|-|TRBV5-1
TGCGCCAGCAGCTTGGCGACCGACAACACCGGGGAGCTGTTTTTT
CASSLATDNTGELFF
>TRBD2|TRBJ2-7|few|TRBV27
TGTGCCAGCAGTTTATCGATTGCGGGGGGCCCGGGGGAGCAGTACTTC
CASSLSIAGGPGEQYF
>-|TRBJ2-1|medium-sized|TRBV30
TGTGCCTGGAGTGCCGTAGCTGAGCAGTTCTTC
CAWSAVAEQFF
>TRBD2|TRBJ2-3|few|TRBV5-1
TGCGCCAGCAGCTTGGTTTTTATAGCGGGGAGGGGCACAGATACGCAGTATTTT
CASSLVFIAGRGTDTQYF
>TRBD1|TRBJ1-2|few|TRBV12-3/TRBV12-4
TGTGCCAGCAGTTCCCTCCTACAGGGGGGGTACTATGGCTACACCTTC
CASSSLLQGGYYGYTF
>TRBD1|TRBJ2-3|medium-sized|TRBV2
TGTGCCAGCACCTCGGACGGTGTGGTACAGGGGACGCAGTATTTT
CASTSDGVVQGTQYF
>-|TRBJ1-6|large|TRBV2
TGTGCCAGCAAGCACAGGGAAAATTCACCCCTCCACTTT
CASKHRENSPLHF
>-|TRBJ1-2|few|TRBV5-4
TGTGCCAGCAGCTTGGCTGGGGGGTCAGGGCGAGGCTACACCTTC
CASSLAGGSGRGYTF
>TRBD2|TRBJ2-4|few|TRBV30
TGTGCCTGGAGCCCAGGACTAGCGGGGGGCGGGGACATTCAGTACTTC
CAWSPGLAGGGDIQYF
>-|TRBJ1-5|large|TRBV7-2
TGTGCCAGCGCCATGAGTGGCAATCAGCCCCAGCATTTT
CASAMSGNQPQHF
>-|TRBJ1-2|once|TRBV3-1
TGTGCCAGCAGCCAAGATCTTGTGGATGGCTACACCTTC
CASSQDLVDGYTF
>-|TRBJ2-5|few|TRBV21-1
TGTGCCAGCAGCCGACTGACAACCGGAGAGACCCAGTACTTC
CASSRLTTGETQYF
>-|TRBJ1-2|-|TRBV4-2
TGTGCCAGCAGCCTGGAGGCGGTTCTAGCTAACTATGGCTACACCTTC
CASSLEAVLANYGYTF
>TRBD1|TRBJ2-7|-|TRBV6-1
TGTGCCAGCAGGCAACCGGGACAGGGGTCCTACGAGCAGTACTTC
CASRQPGQGSYEQYF
>TRBD2|TRBJ2-5|-|TRBV5-4
TGTGCCAGCAGCTTAGGGGTACTAGCGGTCCAAGAGACCCAGTACTTC
CASSLGVLAVQETQYF
>-|TRBJ2-3|once|TRBV9
TGTGCCAGCAGCGTGGGGACTCCGGGGACAGATACGCAGTATTTT
CASSVGTPGTDTQYF